Shown below are 14 T cell receptor beta chains from a single sample sequenced in a study of cytomegalovirus exposure and HLA in healthy donors. PCR used 60 Vbeta primers and 13 Jbeta primers. Repertoires were generated with immunoSEQ multiplex PCR, while TCRdb's copy carries only in-frame clones and drops some. The sample gives tens of thousands of clones, about two thirds of which show up once; under 25% is in the top ten. The sequenced sample was PBMCs. These receptors all stem from a woman aged 50 to 65 in good health and CMV-seropositive.

The gene calls are TRBV29-1 and TRBJ2-2; D remains ambiguous. Germline loops: CDR1 SQVTM, CDR2 ANQGSEA. Trimming cost V 2 bases and J 0 bases, with 7 bases left between them. The CDR3 has 14 residues. CDR3 in DNA: TGCAGCGTTGAAACTATCGCGAACACCGGGGAGCTGTTTTTT. It translates to CSVETIANTGELFF.

The rearrangement joins TRBV6-5 to TRBJ1-1; 7 positions agree with TRBD1. This CDR3 has 15 residues. CDR1 is MNHEY, CDR2 SVGAGI, per germline. Germline trimming cut 5 bases from V and 0 bases from J; bases unmatched to any gene: 6. CDR3: CASSRQGQLNTEAFF. The CDR3 DNA sequence: TGTGCCAGCAGTAGGCAGGGACAGCTGAACACTGAAGCTTTCTTT.

V and J are TRBV10-3 and TRBJ1-1, with D uncertain. CDR1 and CDR2 from the germline V gene are ENHRY and SYGVKD. Trimming took 3 bases from V and 7 from J, leaving 9 bases between them. The CDR3 is 12 residues long. CDR3 coding DNA: TGTGCCATCAGTGAAGGAGAGCTTGAAGCTTTCTTT. Translation gives CAISEGELEAFF.

V and J are TRBV30 and TRBJ1-3; the D is unclear. Trimming cost V 3 bases and J 4 bases, with 10 bases left between them. Germline lookup yields CDR1 GTSNPN and CDR2 SVGIG (reference sequence). This CDR3 region has 13 residues. The CDR3, as DNA: TGTGCCTGGAGCGGCACTACCGGAAACACCATATATTTT. This gives the protein CAWSGTTGNTIYF.

The rearrangement links TRBV2 to TRBJ2-5; 9 bases are a match to TRBD2. V lost 5 bases and J lost 5; bases outside the gene matches: 9. Germline-derived CDR1 and CDR2 are SNHLY and FYNNEI. The CDR3 spans 15 residues. This CDR3 is CASSRRGGLEETQYF. Here the CDR3 DNA reads TGTGCCAGCAGTAGGCGGGGGGGCCTAGAGGAGACCCAGTACTTC.

The chain couples TRBV27 to TRBJ2-4; TRBD1 might be the D (6 bases). The CDR3 has 14 residues. Per germline, CDR1 MNHEY and CDR2 SMNVEV (reference sequence). V was shortened by 4 bases and J by 6 bases, with 13 bases between the two germline ends. CDR3 sequence: CASSSRTEGNIQYF. CDR3 sequence (DNA): TGTGCCAGCAGTTCCCGGACAGAGGGAAACATTCAGTACTTC.

J is TRBJ2-7 and V is TRBV6-1; tentative D call: TRBD1 (6 bases). From germline, CDR1 is MNHNS and CDR2 SASEGT. This CDR3 has 14 residues. The ends were cut back, 3 bases at V and 3 bases at J, with 12 bases in the middle. The CDR3 nucleotides read TGTGCCAGCAGTGACCCTGGACAGTTCTACGAGCAGTACTTC. Translated: CASSDPGQFYEQYF.

This clone was counted a single time. The V gene is TRBV29-1, the J gene TRBJ1-2, with 11 bases identical to TRBD1. This CDR3 has 13 residues. Germline assignment: CDR1 SQVTM and CDR2 ANQGSEA. Unmatched junction bases numbered 9, after V lost 7 bases and J lost 8 bases. CDR3 sequence (DNA): TGCAGCGCCCGAGGACAGGGGGCGTACGGCTACACCTTC. Translating it yields CSARGQGAYGYTF.

The genes are TRBV5-1 and TRBJ1-2; D unclear. Trimming removed 0 bases at V and 2 bases at J, with 5 bases between. CDR3 length: 13 amino acids. Germline CDR1 reads SGHRS; CDR2 reads YFSETQ. In DNA form, the CDR3 reads TGCGCCAGCAGCTTGGGGCGGAACTATGGCTACACCTTC. It is translated as CASSLGRNYGYTF.

This chain connects TRBV4-1 to TRBJ2-7; D may be TRBD1 (5 bases). V gave up 1 base and J gave up 1 base, with 8 bases separating them. The germline CDR1 and CDR2 sequences are MGHRA and YSYEKL. CDR3 length: 14 amino acids. CDR3 nucleotides: TGCGCCAGCAGCCAAGTTGACAGTTCCTACGAGCAGTACTTC. It encodes CASSQVDSSYEQYF.

The genes are TRBV2 and TRBJ2-3, with 9 nucleotides matching TRBD2. Germline V lookup: CDR1 SNHLY, CDR2 FYNNEI. This CDR3 has 14 amino acids. The ends lost 5 bases at V and 9 bases at J; junction bases unmatched: 9. The CDR3: CASSSTRGGATQYF. Here the CDR3 DNA reads TGTGCCAGCAGTTCGACGCGGGGGGGTGCCACGCAGTATTTT. Using reference TRBV2 and TRBJ2-3 for the parts outside the CDR3, the full variable domain is EPEVTQTPSHQVTQMGQEVILRCVPISNHLYFYWYRQILGQKVEFLVSFYNNEISEKSEIFDDQFSVERPDGSNFTLKIRSTKLEDSAMYFCASSSTRGGATQYFGPGTRLTVL.

The chain recombines TRBV7-6 with TRBJ2-1, with 8 bases fitting TRBD1. Germline V CDR1 and CDR2: SGHVS, FNYEAQ. The J segment lost 7 bases and the V segment lost 3 bases, leaving 5 bases of the junction unmatched. CDR3 length equals 14 residues. The chain's CDR3 is CASSFRDRWNEQFF. In nucleotides, the CDR3 is TGTGCCAGCAGCTTTCGGGACAGGTGGAATGAGCAGTTCTTC.

The chain employs TRBV6-5 and TRBJ1-6; weak D call: TRBD1 (5 bases). Trimming left V 5 bases short and J 10 bases short, with 18 bases between. Germline assignment: CDR1 MNHEY and CDR2 SVGAGI. The CDR3 runs to 15 residues. For the CDR3, the DNA is TGTGCCAGCAGTGCCTCCGGCAGGGTCGACTCACCCCTCCACTTT. Its translation: CASSASGRVDSPLHF.

The rearrangement joins TRBV5-1 to TRBJ1-1; 8 nucleotides agree with TRBD1. V lost 1 base to trimming and J lost 8 bases; unmatched junction nucleotides: 4. CDR3 size: 13 residues. From germline, CDR1 is SGHRS and CDR2 YFSETQ. The CDR3 loop is CASSLPQGAEAFF. The CDR3, as DNA: TGCGCCAGCAGCTTGCCGCAGGGGGCAGAAGCTTTCTTT.